The T cell receptor beta chain under discussion was sequenced for a study of shared clonotypes between healthy human individuals (dated by TCRdb to 2019 to 2021). Background for the entire study: The cohort included three men and two women between 18 and 49 years of age. Per donor, three plates each were used for CD4 naive and CD4 memory, two for CD8 naive, and one for CD8 memory. To estimate repertoire size and how much clonotypes are shared between individuals, the study performed deep sequencing of blood TCR repertoires from about 5 healthy adults. Libraries were prepared and TCR repertoires were sequenced by different laboratories using diverse techniques, in order to increase sequencing depth and limit assay-specific biases. Each donor's leukapheresis produced roughly between roughly 0.85 and 10 billion PBMCs. What the research found in general, with its limitations: Sampling was limited to blood, and TCR repertoires in tissue likely differ from TCR repertoires in blood. Naive subsets generally had larger estimated clonotype richness than memory subsets. Pairwise subsampling led to the expectation that sequencing depth would affect the degree of clonotype sharing among donors. Because the study included only a small number of donors, the genetic and exposure-history diversity represented was limited. Sharing across four donors was observed for 4.5% to 6.5% of naive CD4, over 3% of naive CD8, 2.3% of memory CD4, and around 0.4% of memory CD8 clonotypes. Rarefaction of sorted-subset datasets indicated incomplete sequencing despite the large sequencing depth. Compared with non-shared clonotypes, the clonotypes found in all four sorted-subset donors had higher generation probabilities.

Using the deep immunoSEQ assay, multiplex PCR amplified TCR CDR3 regions from genomic DNA. For each cell subset, the extracted genomic DNA was distributed evenly across all wells of several immunoSEQ 96-well plates, and each plate served as one replicate. For sorted subsets, approximately 0.2 ug of genomic DNA, equivalent to about 30,000 T cell genomes, went into each replicate PCR. Purified libraries were measured with a Qubit 3.0 fluorometer, size-checked on a Bioanalyzer 2100, and measured again with the KAPA Library Quantification kit. Every immunoSEQ 96-well plate was sequenced on a dedicated single-read 150-cycle Illumina NextSeq 550 flow cell. The study's processing was this. Because the immunoSEQ output held only junctional sequences and lacked quality scores, the filtering could not match the filtering applied to full-length reads. To assign V/J genes and CDR3, sequences were annotated against IMGT germline references using PyIR, a Python wrapper for IgBLAST v1.9. Reads were filtered out if the reads had weak V/J assignments (E-value above 1e-6), no CDR3, stop codons, out-of-frame junctions, or ambiguous translated residues. V3J clonotypes were defined by identical inferred V gene, J gene, and CDR3 amino acid sequence. Percentage overlap between repertoires was computed as shared unique clonotypes divided by the size of the smaller repertoire. Richness of each repertoire was evaluated using RTK rarefaction, the Chao1 estimator, and Recon v2.1 estimates of unobserved clonotypes. Generation probabilities for all TCRbeta clonotypes obtained by the gDNA method from several donors were computed using OLGA. Not all clones reach the TCRdb copy of this immuneACCESS table, which keeps in-frame sequences only. Checked studies attribute under half of the gap to unresolved V genes and leave the rest unexplained. That table gives V, J and clone size, and the DNA gave D and trimming. The table for this sample lists some 2.4 million clones; approximately 93% of them were counted only once. The ten largest clones add up to about 0.39% of the sample.

The donors were healthy, HIV-negative adults who had no recently reported acute infections or vaccinations. Only Caucasian adults living in Nashville, Tennessee, USA were represented among the donors. CD4+ T cells were enriched by magnetic negative selection; naive cells were then positively selected on CD45RA, and the negative fraction formed the memory subset. Blood was collected by leukapheresis, and PBMCs were isolated by Ficoll-Histopaque density gradient centrifugation and then cryopreserved in liquid nitrogen vapor phase. Analytical flow cytometry was used to check the purity and quantity of each magnetically sorted T cell population. Each sorted fraction had its genomic DNA isolated and then quantified by UV absorbance on a Nanodrop 2000c. The CDR3 numbers 15 residues from cysteine through phenylalanine. Only CDR3 DNA remains: 45 bases, in frame from the first base. Via the germline V gene, CDR1 is MDHEN and CDR2 SYDVKM. V sheds 7 bases and J sheds 2 bases, leaving 15 bases between their ends.

With regard to this clone: Its antigen has not been determined. No much larger clone is present one base from it, and per-base qualities are unavailable.

This TCR came from a man aged 18 to 29 in good health. Some clones in this sample may be carry-over from other donors' samples. The rearranged segments are TRBV28 and TRBJ2-1; TRBD2 could be the D gene, as 5 bases match. Sequencing input: naive CD4+ T cells from PBMCs. The cell subset or site label, read with the paper, signifies: CD45RA+ positively selected. CDR3 protein: CASKKDVSAYNEQFF. The base sequence is TGTGCCAGCAAGAAGGACGTTAGCGCCTACAATGAGCAGTTCTTC.